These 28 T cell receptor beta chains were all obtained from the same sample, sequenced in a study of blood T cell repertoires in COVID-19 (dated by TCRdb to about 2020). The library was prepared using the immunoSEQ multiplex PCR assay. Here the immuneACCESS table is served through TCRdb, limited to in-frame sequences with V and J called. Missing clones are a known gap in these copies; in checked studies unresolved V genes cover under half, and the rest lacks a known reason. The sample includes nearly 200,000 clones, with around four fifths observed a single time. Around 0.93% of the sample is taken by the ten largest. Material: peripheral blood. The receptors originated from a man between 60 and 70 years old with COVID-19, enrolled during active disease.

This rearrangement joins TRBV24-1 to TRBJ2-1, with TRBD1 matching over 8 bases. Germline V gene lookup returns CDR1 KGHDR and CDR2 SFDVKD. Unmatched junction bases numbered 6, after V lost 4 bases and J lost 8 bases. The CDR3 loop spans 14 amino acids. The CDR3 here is CATSDSRGPDEQFF. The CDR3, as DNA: TGTGCCACCAGTGACTCCAGGGGGCCGGATGAGCAGTTCTTC.

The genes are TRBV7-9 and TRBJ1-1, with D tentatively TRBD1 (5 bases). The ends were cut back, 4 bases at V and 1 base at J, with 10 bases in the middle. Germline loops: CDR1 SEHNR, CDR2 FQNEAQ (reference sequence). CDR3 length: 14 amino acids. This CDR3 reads CASSSRVGNTEAFF. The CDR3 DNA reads TGTGCCAGCAGCTCCAGGGTTGGGAACACTGAAGCTTTCTTT.

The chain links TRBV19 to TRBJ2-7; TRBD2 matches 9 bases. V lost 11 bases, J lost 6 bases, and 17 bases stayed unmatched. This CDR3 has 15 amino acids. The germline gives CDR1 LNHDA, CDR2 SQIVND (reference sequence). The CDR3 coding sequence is TGTGCCTCCCGCGGGGCGGGAGGGCCGGGGGGCGAGCAGTACTTC. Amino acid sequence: CASRGAGGPGGEQYF.

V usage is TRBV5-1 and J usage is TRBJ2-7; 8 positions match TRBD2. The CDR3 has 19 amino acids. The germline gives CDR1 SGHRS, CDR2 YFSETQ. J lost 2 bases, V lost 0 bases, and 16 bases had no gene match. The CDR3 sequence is CASSLAVSGTNIGAYEQYF. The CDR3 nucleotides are TGCGCCAGCAGCTTGGCCGTTAGCGGGACCAATATTGGGGCCTACGAGCAGTACTTC.

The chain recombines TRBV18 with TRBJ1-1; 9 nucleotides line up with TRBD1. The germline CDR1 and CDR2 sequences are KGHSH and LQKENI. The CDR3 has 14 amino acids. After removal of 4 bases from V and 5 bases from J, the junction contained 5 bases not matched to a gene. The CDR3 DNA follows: TGTGCCAGCTCACTCGGGACAGGGTTAACTGAAGCTTTCTTT. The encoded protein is CASSLGTGLTEAFF.

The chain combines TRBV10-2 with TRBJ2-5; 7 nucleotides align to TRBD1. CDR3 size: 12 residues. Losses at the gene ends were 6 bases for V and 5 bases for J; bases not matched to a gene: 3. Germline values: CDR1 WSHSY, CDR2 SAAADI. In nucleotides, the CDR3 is TGCGCCAGCAGAAGGGGGCTGGAGACCCAGTACTTC. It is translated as CASRRGLETQYF.

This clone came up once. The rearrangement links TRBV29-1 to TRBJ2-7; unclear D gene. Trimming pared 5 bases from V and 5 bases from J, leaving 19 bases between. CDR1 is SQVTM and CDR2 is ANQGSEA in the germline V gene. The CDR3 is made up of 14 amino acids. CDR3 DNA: TGCAGCGTTTCACTTCGACTCTCCACTCACGAGCAGTACTTC. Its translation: CSVSLRLSTHEQYF.

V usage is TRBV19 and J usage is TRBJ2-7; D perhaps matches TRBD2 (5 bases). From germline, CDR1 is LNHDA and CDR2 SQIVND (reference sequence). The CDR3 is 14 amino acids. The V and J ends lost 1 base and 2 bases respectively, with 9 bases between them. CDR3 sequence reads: CASSIGLGTYEQYF. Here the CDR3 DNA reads TGTGCCAGTAGTATAGGTCTCGGGACCTACGAGCAGTACTTC.

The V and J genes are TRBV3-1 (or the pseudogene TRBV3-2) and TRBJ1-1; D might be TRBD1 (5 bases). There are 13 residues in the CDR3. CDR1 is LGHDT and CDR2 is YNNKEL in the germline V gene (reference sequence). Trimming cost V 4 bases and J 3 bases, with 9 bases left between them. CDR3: CASSLEGHTEAFF. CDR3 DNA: TGTGCCAGCAGCCTAGAGGGGCACACTGAAGCTTTCTTT.

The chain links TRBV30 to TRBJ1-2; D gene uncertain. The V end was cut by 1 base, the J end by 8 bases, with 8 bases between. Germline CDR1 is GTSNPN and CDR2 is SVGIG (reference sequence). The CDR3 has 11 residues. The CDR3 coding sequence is TGTGCCTGGAGTGGGGCTCGGGGCTACACCTTC. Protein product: CAWSGARGYTF. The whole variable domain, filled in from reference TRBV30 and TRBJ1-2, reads SQTIHQWPATLVQPVGSPLSLECTVEGTSNPNLYWYRQAAGRGLQLLFYSVGIGQISSEVPQNLSASRPQDRQFILSSKKLLLSDSGFYLCAWSGARGYTFGSGTRLTVV.

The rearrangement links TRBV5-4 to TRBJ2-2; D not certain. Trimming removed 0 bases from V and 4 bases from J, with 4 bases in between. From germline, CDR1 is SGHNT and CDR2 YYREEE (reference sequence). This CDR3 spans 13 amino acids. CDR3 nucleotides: TGTGCCAGCAGCTTGGCGGGCACCGGGGAGCTGTTTTTT. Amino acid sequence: CASSLAGTGELFF.

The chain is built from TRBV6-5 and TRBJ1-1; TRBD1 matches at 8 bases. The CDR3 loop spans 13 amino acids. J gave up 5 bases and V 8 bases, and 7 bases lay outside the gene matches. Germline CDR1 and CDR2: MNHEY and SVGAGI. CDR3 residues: CASGTGGWTEAFF. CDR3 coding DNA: TGTGCCAGCGGCACAGGGGGGTGGACTGAAGCTTTCTTT.

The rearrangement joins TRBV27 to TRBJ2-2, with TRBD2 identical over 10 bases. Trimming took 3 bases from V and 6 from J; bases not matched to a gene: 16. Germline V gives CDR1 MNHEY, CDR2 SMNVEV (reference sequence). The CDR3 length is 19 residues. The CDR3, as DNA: TGTGCCAGCAGTTTTGGAAGGTCCCCAACTAGCGGGACTGCCGGGGAGCTGTTTTTT. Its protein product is CASSFGRSPTSGTAGELFF.

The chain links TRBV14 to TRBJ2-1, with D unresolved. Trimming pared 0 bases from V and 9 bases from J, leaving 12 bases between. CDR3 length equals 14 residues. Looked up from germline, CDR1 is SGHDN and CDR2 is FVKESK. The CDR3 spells CASSQEISRSEQFF. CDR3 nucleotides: TGTGCCAGCAGCCAAGAAATTAGCCGGAGTGAGCAGTTCTTC.

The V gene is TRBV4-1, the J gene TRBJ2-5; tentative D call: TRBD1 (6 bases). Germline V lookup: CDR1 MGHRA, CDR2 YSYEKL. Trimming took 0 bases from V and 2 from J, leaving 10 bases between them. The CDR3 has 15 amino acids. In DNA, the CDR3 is TGCGCCAGCAGCCAAGATGACAGGCCTCAAGAGACCCAGTACTTC. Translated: CASSQDDRPQETQYF.

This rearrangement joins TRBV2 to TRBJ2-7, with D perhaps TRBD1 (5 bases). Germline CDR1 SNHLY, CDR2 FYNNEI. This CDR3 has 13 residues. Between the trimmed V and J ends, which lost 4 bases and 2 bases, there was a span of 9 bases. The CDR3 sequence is CASSVDIPYEQYF. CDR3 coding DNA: TGTGCCAGCAGTGTGGACATCCCCTACGAGCAGTACTTC.

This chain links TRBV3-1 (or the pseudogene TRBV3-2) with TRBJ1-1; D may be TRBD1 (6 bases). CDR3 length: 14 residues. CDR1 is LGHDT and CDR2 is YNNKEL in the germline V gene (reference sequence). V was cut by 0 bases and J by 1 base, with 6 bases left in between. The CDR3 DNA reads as TGTGCCAGCAGCCAAGAAGGGGGGAACACTGAAGCTTTCTTT. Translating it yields CASSQEGGNTEAFF.

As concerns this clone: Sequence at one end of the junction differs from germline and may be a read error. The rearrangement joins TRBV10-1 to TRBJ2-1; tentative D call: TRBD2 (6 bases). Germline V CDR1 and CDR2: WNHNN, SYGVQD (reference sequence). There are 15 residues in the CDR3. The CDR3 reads CASSLLASLGSEKFF. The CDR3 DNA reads TGCGCCAGCAGCCTACTAGCCTCGTTGGGTAGTGAGAAGTTCTTC.

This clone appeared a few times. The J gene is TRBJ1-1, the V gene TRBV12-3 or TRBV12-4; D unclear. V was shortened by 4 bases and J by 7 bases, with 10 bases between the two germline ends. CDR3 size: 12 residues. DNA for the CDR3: TGTGCCAGCAGTTACGGAGGACTTGAAGCTTTCTTT. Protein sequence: CASSYGGLEAFF.

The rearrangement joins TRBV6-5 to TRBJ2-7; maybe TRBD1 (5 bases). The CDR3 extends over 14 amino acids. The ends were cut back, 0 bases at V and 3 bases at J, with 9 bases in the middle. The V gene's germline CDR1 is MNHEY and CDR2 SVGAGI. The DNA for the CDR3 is TGTGCCAGCAGTTACTCGACAGATTACTACGAGCAGTACTTC. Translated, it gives CASSYSTDYYEQYF.

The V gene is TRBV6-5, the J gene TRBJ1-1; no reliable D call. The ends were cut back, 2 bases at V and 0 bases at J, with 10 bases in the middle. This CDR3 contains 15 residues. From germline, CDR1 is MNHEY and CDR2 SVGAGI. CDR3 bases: TGTGCCAGCAGTTACCTGGCGGCCATGAACACTGAAGCTTTCTTT. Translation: CASSYLAAMNTEAFF.

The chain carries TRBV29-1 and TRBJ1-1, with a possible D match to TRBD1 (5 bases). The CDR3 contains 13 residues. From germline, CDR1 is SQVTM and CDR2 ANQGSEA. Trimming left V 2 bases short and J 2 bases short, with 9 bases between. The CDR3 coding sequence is TGCAGCGTTGAAACAGGACCCAACACTGAAGCTTTCTTT. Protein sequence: CSVETGPNTEAFF.

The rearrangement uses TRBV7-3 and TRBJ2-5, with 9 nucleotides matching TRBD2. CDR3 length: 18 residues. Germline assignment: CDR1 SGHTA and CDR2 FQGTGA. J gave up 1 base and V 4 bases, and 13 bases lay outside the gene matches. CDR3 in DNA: TGTGCCAGCAGCTCCAGGGGTCGGGCTAGCGGGATCCAAGAGACCCAGTACTTC. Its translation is CASSSRGRASGIQETQYF.

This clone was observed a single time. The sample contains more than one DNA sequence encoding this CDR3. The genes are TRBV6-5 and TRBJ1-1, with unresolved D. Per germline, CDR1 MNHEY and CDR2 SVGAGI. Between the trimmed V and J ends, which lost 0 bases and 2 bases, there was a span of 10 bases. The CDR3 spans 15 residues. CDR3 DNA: TGTGCCAGCAGTTACTCGAATCGGGGAAACACTGAAGCTTTCTTT. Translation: CASSYSNRGNTEAFF.

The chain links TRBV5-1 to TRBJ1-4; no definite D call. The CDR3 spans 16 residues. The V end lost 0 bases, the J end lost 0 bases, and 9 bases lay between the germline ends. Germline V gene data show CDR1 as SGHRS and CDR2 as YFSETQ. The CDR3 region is CASSLERPATNEKLFF. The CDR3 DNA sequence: TGCGCCAGCAGCTTGGAGAGGCCCGCAACTAATGAAAAACTGTTTTTT.

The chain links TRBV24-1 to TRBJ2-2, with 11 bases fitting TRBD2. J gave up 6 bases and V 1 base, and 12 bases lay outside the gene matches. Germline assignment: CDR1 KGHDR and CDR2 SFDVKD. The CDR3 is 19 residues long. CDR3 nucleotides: TGTGCCACCAGTGATTTCCCTCCTAGCGGGAGGCTCGCGTCCGGGGAGCTGTTTTTT. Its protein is CATSDFPPSGRLASGELFF.

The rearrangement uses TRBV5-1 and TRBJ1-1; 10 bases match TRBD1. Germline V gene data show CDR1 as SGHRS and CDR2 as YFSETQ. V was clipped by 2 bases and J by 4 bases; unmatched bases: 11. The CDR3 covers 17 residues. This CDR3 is CASSFPGTGAVGTEAFF. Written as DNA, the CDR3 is TGCGCCAGCAGCTTTCCCGGGACAGGGGCAGTCGGCACTGAAGCTTTCTTT.

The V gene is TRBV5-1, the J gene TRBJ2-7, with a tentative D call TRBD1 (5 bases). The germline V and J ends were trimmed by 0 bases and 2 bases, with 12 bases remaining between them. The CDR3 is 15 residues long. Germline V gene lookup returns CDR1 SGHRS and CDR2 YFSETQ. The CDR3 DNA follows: TGCGCCAGCAGCTTGGGCCAGGGCCTAGCCTACGAGCAGTACTTC. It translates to CASSLGQGLAYEQYF.